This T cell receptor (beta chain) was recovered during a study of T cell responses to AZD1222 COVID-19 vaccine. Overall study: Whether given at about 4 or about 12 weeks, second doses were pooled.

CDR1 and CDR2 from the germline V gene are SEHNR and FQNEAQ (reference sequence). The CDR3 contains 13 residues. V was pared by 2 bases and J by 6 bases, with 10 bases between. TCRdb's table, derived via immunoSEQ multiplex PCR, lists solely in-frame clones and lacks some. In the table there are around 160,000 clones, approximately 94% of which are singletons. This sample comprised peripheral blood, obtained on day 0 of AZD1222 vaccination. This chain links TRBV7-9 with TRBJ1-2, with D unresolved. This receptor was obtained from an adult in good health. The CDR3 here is CASSLITVHGYTF. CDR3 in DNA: TGTGCCAGCAGCTTAATTACGGTCCATGGCTACACCTTC.